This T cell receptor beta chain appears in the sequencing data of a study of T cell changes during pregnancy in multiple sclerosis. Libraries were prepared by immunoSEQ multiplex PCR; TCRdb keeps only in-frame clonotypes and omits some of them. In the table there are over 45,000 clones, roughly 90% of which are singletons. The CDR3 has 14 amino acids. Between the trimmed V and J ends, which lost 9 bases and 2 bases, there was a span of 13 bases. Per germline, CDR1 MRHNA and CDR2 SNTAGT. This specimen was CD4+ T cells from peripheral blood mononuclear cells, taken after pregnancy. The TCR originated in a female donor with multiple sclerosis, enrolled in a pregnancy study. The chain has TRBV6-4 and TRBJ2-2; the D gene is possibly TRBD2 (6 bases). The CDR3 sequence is CASSGTLNTGELFF. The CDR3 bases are TGTGCCAGTTCCGGGACTCTAAACACCGGGGAGCTGTTTTTT.